Shown below are 22 T cell receptor beta chains from a single sample sequenced in a study of blood T cell repertoires in COVID-19. Measured with immunoSEQ multiplex PCR; TCRdb has only the in-frame clones, and not every one. The table lists about 160,000 clones, roughly 84% of them singletons. Sequencing was carried out using PBMCs or T cells enriched from blood (not recorded which). These receptor sequences come from a woman between 45 and 60 years old who had recovered from COVID-19.

This clone was counted once. The chain carries TRBV30 and TRBJ1-5; TRBD1 matches 8 bases. V dropped 4 bases and J dropped 5; count of bases not matched to a gene: 4. The CDR3 sequence is 13 residues long. Germline CDR1 GTSNPN, CDR2 SVGIG (reference sequence). The CDR3 sequence is CAWNSGGDQPQHF. Here the CDR3 DNA reads TGTGCCTGGAATTCAGGGGGCGATCAGCCCCAGCATTTT.

The V call is TRBV30, the J call TRBJ1-4, with 8 bases aligning to TRBD1. The J segment lost 8 bases and the V segment lost 0 bases, leaving 11 bases of the junction unmatched. Germline V lookup: CDR1 GTSNPN, CDR2 SVGIG (reference sequence). The CDR3 sequence is 16 residues long. The CDR3 DNA is TGTGCCTGGAGTGTACGGAGGGCAGGGGGCAGGGAAAAACTGTTTTTT. Its translation: CAWSVRRAGGREKLFF.

V is TRBV7-9 and J is TRBJ1-1; a possible D gene is TRBD1 (5 bases). The CDR3 has 14 amino acids. V lost 4 bases and J lost 5, with 14 bases in between. The germline CDR1 and CDR2 sequences are SEHNR and FQNEAQ (reference sequence). CDR3 region: CASSSRRDWTEAFF. CDR3 DNA sequence: TGTGCCAGCAGCTCACGCAGGGATTGGACTGAAGCTTTCTTT.

The chain couples TRBV7-9 to TRBJ2-7; 11 nucleotides line up with TRBD2. This CDR3 spans 16 amino acids. With 1 base clipped from V and 2 bases from J, the junction kept 4 bases outside the gene matches. Per germline, CDR1 SEHNR and CDR2 FQNEAQ (reference sequence). CDR3 loop: CASSLGLAGGPYEQYF. CDR3 nucleotide sequence: TGTGCCAGCAGCTTAGGCTTAGCGGGAGGGCCCTACGAGCAGTACTTC. The complete variable domain, with remaining parts taken from reference TRBV7-9 and TRBJ2-7, reads DTGVSQNPRHKITKRGQNVTFRCDPISEHNRLYWYRQTLGQGPEFLTYFQNEAQLEKSRLLSDRFSAERPKGSFSTLEIQRTEQGDSAMYLCASSLGLAGGPYEQYFGPGTRLTVT.

The chain joins TRBV29-1 to TRBJ1-4, with no clear D. The CDR3 has 13 residues. V shed 7 bases and J shed 2 bases, with 11 bases lying between them. CDR1 and CDR2 (germline): SQVTM, ANQGSEA. The DNA of the CDR3 is TGCAGCGCCTGGACTGGGACTAATGAAAAACTGTTTTTT. Its translation is CSAWTGTNEKLFF.

J is TRBJ2-2 and V is TRBV24-1; 7 nucleotides match TRBD2. The CDR3 consists of 13 residues. Germline V gives CDR1 KGHDR, CDR2 SFDVKD. V lost 9 bases and J lost 6; bases outside the gene matches: 6. CDR3: CATSEGGAGELFF. The CDR3 region has the DNA TGTGCCACCTCTGAGGGAGGGGCCGGGGAGCTGTTTTTT.

This chain connects TRBV25-1 to TRBJ2-5, with 9 bases lining up with TRBD1. The ends lost 3 bases at V and 5 bases at J; junction bases unmatched: 7. The CDR3 covers 15 residues. Germline V gene lookup returns CDR1 MGHDK and CDR2 SYGVNS. The CDR3, as DNA: TGTGCCAGCAGTGATTGGACAGGGGCTGGGGAGACCCAGTACTTC. Its protein product is CASSDWTGAGETQYF.

This clone appeared once. V is TRBV4-1 and J is TRBJ1-4, with TRBD1 matching over 8 bases. Losses at the gene ends were 0 bases for V and 8 bases for J; bases not matched to a gene: 11. This CDR3 comprises 17 residues. CDR1 and CDR2 from the germline V gene are MGHRA and YSYEKL. The CDR3 here is CASSQDRTGRSREKLFF. CDR3 nucleotides: TGCGCCAGCAGCCAAGATAGGACAGGGAGATCTCGAGAAAAACTGTTTTTT.

This rearrangement joins TRBV6-1 to TRBJ2-5; the D gene is possibly TRBD2 (6 bases). Per the germline V gene, CDR1 is MNHNS and CDR2 is SASEGT. The CDR3 covers 14 residues. Trimming left V 3 bases short and J 5 bases short, with 13 bases between. CDR3 sequence (DNA): TGTGCCAGCAGTGATTTGGAGGGTTGGGAGACCCAGTACTTC. This codes for CASSDLEGWETQYF.

The rearrangement joins TRBV29-1 to TRBJ1-5, with D perhaps TRBD1 (5 bases). V shed 6 bases and J shed 7 bases, with 19 bases lying between them. Germline V gene lookup returns CDR1 SQVTM and CDR2 ANQGSEA. The CDR3 totals 14 residues. CDR3 protein: CSVSEVRGGQPQHF. For the CDR3, the DNA is TGCAGCGTATCCGAGGTAAGGGGAGGCCAGCCCCAGCATTTT.

The chain recombines TRBV27 with TRBJ1-6, with 7 positions matching TRBD1. The germline V gene encodes CDR1 MNHEY and CDR2 SMNVEV (reference sequence). The CDR3 extends over 17 amino acids. J gave up 6 bases and V 5 bases, and 13 bases lay outside the gene matches. The CDR3 sequence is CASSPSLTGMPNSPLHF. DNA for the CDR3: TGTGCCAGCAGTCCTTCTCTGACAGGGATGCCTAATTCACCCCTCCACTTT.

The rearrangement links TRBV24-1 to TRBJ1-5, with D perhaps TRBD1 (6 bases). This CDR3 has 17 amino acids. Germline V gene lookup returns CDR1 KGHDR and CDR2 SFDVKD. Trimming took off 5 bases at V and 0 bases at J, with 16 bases between the two ends. The CDR3 loop reads CATSGGTGTYSNQPQHF. CDR3 DNA sequence: TGTGCCACCAGTGGGGGTACAGGGACCTATAGCAATCAGCCCCAGCATTTT.

This clone has more than one count but fewer than ten. The V gene is TRBV4-2, the J gene TRBJ2-3; 10 positions agree with TRBD1. Losses at the gene ends were 3 bases for V and 4 bases for J; bases not matched to a gene: 7. The CDR3 is 16 residues long. Germline CDR1 and CDR2: LGHNA and YNFKEQ. The DNA for the CDR3 is TGTGCCAGCAGCCACTCGACAGGGGGCGGGTCAGATACGCAGTATTTT. Protein product: CASSHSTGGGSDTQYF.

The gene calls are TRBV28 and TRBJ1-2, with D maybe TRBD1 (5 bases). The length of the CDR3 is 13 residues. Germline CDR1 MDHEN, CDR2 SYDVKM. The V gene lost 3 bases and the J gene lost 5 bases, with 10 bases spanning the gap. CDR3 in DNA: TGTGCCAGCAGTTTGCGGGACGGGTATGGCTACACCTTC. This translates into CASSLRDGYGYTF.

This rearrangement joins TRBV6-5 to TRBJ2-2; D uncertain. Germline V CDR1 and CDR2: MNHEY, SVGAGI. Trimming took off 7 bases at V and 5 bases at J, with 8 bases between the two ends. The CDR3 runs 12 residues. As DNA, the CDR3 is TGTGCCAGCACCTCTTTGACCGGGGAGCTGTTTTTT. Protein product: CASTSLTGELFF.

This clone was recorded once. The chain employs TRBV9 and TRBJ2-3; tentative D call: TRBD2 (7 bases). V dropped 7 bases and J dropped 3 bases, with 15 bases sitting between them. This CDR3 region has 14 residues. The germline gives CDR1 SGDLS, CDR2 YYNGEE. This CDR3 is CASGGGRGTDTQYF. The CDR3 region has the DNA TGTGCCAGCGGGGGGGGCAGAGGGACAGATACGCAGTATTTT.

The chain has TRBV2 and TRBJ2-2; 12 nucleotides match TRBD2. The germline V gene has CDR1 SNHLY and CDR2 FYNNEI. This CDR3 comprises 18 residues. The junction had 13 bases not matched to a gene; V was cut back by 5 bases and J by 6 bases. The CDR3 here is CASSIRLAGEEIPGELFF. The CDR3 bases are TGTGCCAGCAGTATTAGACTAGCGGGAGAGGAGATCCCCGGGGAGCTGTTTTTT.

The V and J genes are TRBV4-3 and TRBJ1-1; TRBD1 agrees at 9 bases. V lost 1 base, J lost 12 bases, and 3 bases stayed unmatched. The CDR3 is 12 residues long. Germline V gives CDR1 LGHNA, CDR2 YSLEER. CDR3 sequence reads: CASSQVTGGTFF. The CDR3 DNA sequence: TGCGCCAGCAGCCAAGTGACAGGGGGGACTTTCTTT.

Only a few counts were recorded for this clone. CDR3: CASSRDRVNTGELFF. As DNA, the CDR3 is TGTGCCAGCAGCCGGGACAGGGTGAACACCGGGGAGCTGTTTTTT. V usage is TRBV5-4 and J usage is TRBJ2-2, with 9 bases that match TRBD1. Germline V lookup: CDR1 SGHNT, CDR2 YYREEE (reference sequence). V shed 4 bases, J shed 1 base, and the junction held 2 bases outside the gene matches. The CDR3 runs to 15 residues. Full variable domain (rest looked up from reference TRBV5-4 and TRBJ2-2): ETGVTQSPTHLIKTRGQQVTLRCSSQSGHNTVSWYQQALGQGPQFIFQYYREEENGRGNFPPRFSGLQFPNYSSELNVNALELDDSALYLCASSRDRVNTGELFFGEGSRLTVL.

The chain combines TRBV19 with TRBJ1-1, with 10 positions matching TRBD1. V shed 5 bases, J shed 4 bases, and the junction held 7 bases outside the gene matches. The CDR3 has 15 residues. Germline loops: CDR1 LNHDA, CDR2 SQIVND (reference sequence). The chain's CDR3 is CASSSPRDRGTEAFF. The CDR3 DNA reads TGTGCCAGTAGTTCCCCCCGGGACAGGGGCACTGAAGCTTTCTTT.

The rearrangement uses TRBV11-3 and TRBJ1-1; tentative D call: TRBD1 (5 bases). The CDR3 runs 18 residues. Trimming took off 4 bases at V and 2 bases at J, with 23 bases between the two ends. CDR1 and CDR2 from the germline V gene are SGHNT and YENEEA. As DNA, the CDR3 is TGTGCCAGCAGCTCCATGGGACTATTGGTGAGTGGTAACACTGAAGCTTTCTTT. Amino acids: CASSSMGLLVSGNTEAFF.

The rearrangement joins TRBV10-1 to TRBJ1-1, with D unclear. This CDR3 has 12 amino acids. The V gene lost 9 bases and the J gene lost 1 base, with 9 bases spanning the gap. Germline CDR1 is WNHNN and CDR2 is SYGVQD (reference sequence). Here the CDR3 reads CARANKNTEAFF. The CDR3 DNA reads TGCGCCAGGGCCAACAAGAACACTGAAGCTTTCTTT.